Sequencing of this TCR beta chain was carried out in a study of blood T cell repertoires in COVID-19. About the study: COVID-19 samples, acute and convalescent, were from the United States, Italy and Spain. T cells, B-cell-depleted T cells, or PBMCs supplied cDNA or gDNA.

Germline assignment: CDR1 SEHNR and CDR2 FQNEAQ (reference sequence). The CDR3 length is 14 residues. V was pared by 5 bases and J by 0 bases, with 2 bases of the junction left unmatched. How the authors handled the data: The authors estimated nucleated cell counts from reference gene primer amplification. Some clones are missing from TCRdb's copy, which holds only in-frame ones; the method was immunoSEQ multiplex PCR. V, J and clone size were drawn from that table, and D and trimming were deduced from the DNA. The table includes 180,000 or so clones, roughly 86% detected once. The sequence came from an older man with acute or convalescent COVID-19. The V and J genes are TRBV7-9 and TRBJ1-2; 8 nucleotides agree with TRBD1. Input material: peripheral blood. The DNA for the CDR3 is TGTGCCAGCAGCGCACAGGGGGCTAACTATGGCTACACCTTC. Its protein product is CASSAQGANYGYTF.